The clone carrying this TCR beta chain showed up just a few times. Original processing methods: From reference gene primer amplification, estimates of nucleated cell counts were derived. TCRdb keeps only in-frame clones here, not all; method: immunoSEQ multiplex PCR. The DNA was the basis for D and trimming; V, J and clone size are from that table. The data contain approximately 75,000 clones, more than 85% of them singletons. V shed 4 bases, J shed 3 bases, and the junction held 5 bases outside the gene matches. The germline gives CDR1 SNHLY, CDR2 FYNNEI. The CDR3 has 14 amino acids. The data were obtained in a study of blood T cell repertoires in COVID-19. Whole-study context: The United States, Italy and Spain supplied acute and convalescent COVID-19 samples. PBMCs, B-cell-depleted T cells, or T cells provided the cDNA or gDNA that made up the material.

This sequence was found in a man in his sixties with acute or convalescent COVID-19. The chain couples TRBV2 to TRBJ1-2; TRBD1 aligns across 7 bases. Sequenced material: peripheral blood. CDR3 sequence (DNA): TGTGCCAGCAGTGGACAGGGTGGTTACTATGGCTACACCTTC. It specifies CASSGQGGYYGYTF.